The rows below give T cell receptor beta chains drawn from one sample of a study of a mutant IDH1 vaccine in newly diagnosed glioma. Produced via immunoSEQ multiplex PCR; TCRdb's table is partial and in-frame only. The sample records tens of thousands of clones, 84% being singletons. Their antigen targets remain unknown. The source was PBMCs, collected from a glioma patient whose treatment included an IDH1 peptide vaccine. These receptor sequences come from a woman between 45 and 60 years old with glioma. The CDR3 runs from the conserved cysteine through the conserved F or W. D genes are given only for firm matches. A clone size is listed for some rows: how often the clone was seen (once, few, many), or a class if it is expanded.

clone_size j_call v_call d_call cdr3_aa cdr3_nt
. TRBJ1-1 TRBV6-5 . CASSYSPETEAFF TGTGCCAGCAGTTACTCGCCCGAAACTGAAGCTTTCTTT
few TRBJ1-4 TRBV19 . CASSTRGRGEKLFF TGTGCCAGTAGTACGAGGGGACGGGGAGAAAAACTGTTTTTT
. TRBJ2-4 TRBV11-3 TRBD2 CASSLATTSANIQYF TGTGCCAGCAGCTTAGCAACTACTAGCGCGAACATTCAGTACTTC
once TRBJ2-7 TRBV5-1 TRBD2 CASSFGSGGIYEQYF TGCGCCAGCAGCTTTGGGAGCGGGGGGATATACGAGCAGTACTTC
. TRBJ1-6 TRBV9 . CASSVSSGITYNSPLHF TGTGCCAGCAGCGTATCGTCAGGGATCACCTATAATTCACCCCTCCACTTT
few TRBJ1-5 TRBV6-1 . CASSEGPRNSNQPQHF TGTGCCAGCAGTGAAGGCCCCCGAAATAGCAATCAGCCCCAGCATTTT
. TRBJ1-1 TRBV27 . CASSLGEWSEAFF TGTGCCAGCAGTTTAGGAGAATGGTCTGAAGCTTTCTTT
. TRBJ1-2 TRBV7-2 TRBD1 CASSFGTGGDYGYTF TGTGCCAGCAGCTTCGGGACAGGGGGGGACTATGGCTACACCTTC
. TRBJ2-1 TRBV7-9 . CASSLRGHEQFF TGTGCCAGCAGCTTAAGGGGTCATGAGCAGTTCTTC
few TRBJ2-1 TRBV5-1 . CASSLGVGGGTGFF .
. TRBJ2-2 TRBV5-1 . CASSPGGSDGTGELFF TGCGCCAGCAGCCCGGGCGGCTCCGACGGCACCGGGGAGCTGTTTTTT